The TCR beta chain described here comes from a study of metastatic and nonmetastatic thyroid tumors. About the study: Repertoire comparison spanned blood and tumor or nodule tissue of malignant and benign thyroid patients.

TCRdb re-called the PCR reads via MiXCR. This table holds 20,000 or so clones, more than 10% found once. The CDR3 covers 13 residues. Germline lookup yields CDR1 SEHNR and CDR2 FQNEAQ (reference sequence). The V gene lost 2 bases and the J gene lost 8 bases, with 12 bases spanning the gap. Patients underwent thyroid surgery, and none had received any treatment before it. Whole-study findings and limits: Reportedly, malignant thyroid tumors had significantly higher TCR beta diversity than benign nodules, in blood and tumor.

The table lists this clone with many counts. The antigen remains unidentified. V and J are TRBV7-9 and TRBJ1-2; D remains ambiguous. This TCR came from a male donor with papillary thyroid cancer or a benign thyroid nodule (not recorded which). Some clones in this sample may be carry-over from other donors' samples. The sequenced sample was blood. CDR3 bases: TGTGCCAGCAGCTTAACGGCAAGGGAAGGCTACACCTTC. Its translation is CASSLTAREGYTF.